The rows below give T cell receptor beta chains drawn from one sample of a study of post-analysis software for immune sequencing data. TCRdb re-called the PCR reads through MiXCR, storing one row per CDR3 protein. In the table there are 380,000 or so distinct CDR3 sequences, roughly 30% of which are singletons. Sequencing used blood. Every receptor here comes from a girl aged 5-17 years with multiple sclerosis. Both conserved end residues are part of each CDR3.

V	J	CDR3
TRBV7-2	TRBJ2-7	CASSFQAGGNEQYF
TRBV29-1	TRBJ1-1	CSVEEPLRGNTEAFF
TRBV7-9	TRBJ1-1	CASSPPGALGEAFF
TRBV28	TRBJ2-2	CASRAGAYMNTGELFF
TRBV13	TRBJ1-2	CASTGQGRHYGYTF
TRBV6-5	TRBJ2-7	CASSYSRDTLYEQYF
TRBV28	TRBJ2-1	CASTSGLNEQFF
TRBV3-1	TRBJ2-1	CASSQDGGTSGRDEQFF
TRBV7-9	TRBJ1-2	CVSSPELVSHGYTF
TRBV5-1	.	CASSLVTGGATQYF
TRBV13	TRBJ2-1	CVSSLDRGYEQFF
TRBV6-2/TRBV6-3	TRBJ2-1	CASSGTSGNEQFF
TRBV4-2	TRBJ2-7	CASSAGQRPSYEQYF
TRBV6-2/TRBV6-3	TRBJ1-6	CASSEDQNSPLHF
TRBV24-1	TRBJ2-5	CATSDRRTSGQETQYF
TRBV6-5	TRBJ1-5	CASSYYGVGNQPQHF